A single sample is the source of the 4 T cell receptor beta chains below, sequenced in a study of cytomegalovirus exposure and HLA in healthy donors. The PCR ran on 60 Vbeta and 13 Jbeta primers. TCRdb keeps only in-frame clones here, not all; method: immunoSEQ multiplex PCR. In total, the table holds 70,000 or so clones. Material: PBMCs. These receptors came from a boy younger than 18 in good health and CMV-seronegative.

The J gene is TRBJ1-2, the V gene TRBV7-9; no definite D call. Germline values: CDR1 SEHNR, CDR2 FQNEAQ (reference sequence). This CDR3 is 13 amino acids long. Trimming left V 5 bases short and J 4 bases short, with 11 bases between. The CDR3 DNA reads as TGTGCCAGCAGCCTCGGGGAGGGCTATGGCTACACCTTC. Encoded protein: CASSLGEGYGYTF.

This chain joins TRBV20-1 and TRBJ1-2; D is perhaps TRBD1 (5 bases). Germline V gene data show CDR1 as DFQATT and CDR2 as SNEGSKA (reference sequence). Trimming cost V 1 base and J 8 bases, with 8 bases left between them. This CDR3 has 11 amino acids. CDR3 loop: CSARGGVGYTF. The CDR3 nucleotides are TGCAGTGCTAGAGGGGGGGTAGGCTACACCTTC.

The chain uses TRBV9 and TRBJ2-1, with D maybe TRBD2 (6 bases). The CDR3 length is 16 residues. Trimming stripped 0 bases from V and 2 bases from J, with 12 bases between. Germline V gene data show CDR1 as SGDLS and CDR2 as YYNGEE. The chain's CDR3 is CASSVARESTYNEQFF. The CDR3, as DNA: TGTGCCAGCAGCGTAGCCCGGGAGTCCACCTACAATGAGCAGTTCTTC.

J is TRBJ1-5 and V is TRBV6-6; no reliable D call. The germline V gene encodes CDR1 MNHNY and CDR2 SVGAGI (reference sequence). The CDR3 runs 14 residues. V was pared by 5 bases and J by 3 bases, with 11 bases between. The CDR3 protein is CASSLAKNNQPQHF. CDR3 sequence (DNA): TGTGCCAGCAGTCTCGCTAAGAACAATCAGCCCCAGCATTTT.